This is a list of T cell receptor beta chains from one sample in a study of blood T cell repertoires in COVID-19. Sequencing was performed with immunoSEQ multiplex PCR; in TCRdb, only in-frame clones are kept and a portion is missing. Here the sample spans about 200,000 clones, about 90% being singletons. Input material: peripheral blood. These TCRs come from a man younger than 30 with active or convalescent COVID-19. CDR3s include the opening cysteine and the closing phenylalanine or tryptophan. Each record gives: V gene, clone size, D gene, J gene, CDR3 DNA, CDR3 protein. The D gene is left open where the match is weak. Clone size is given for some rows only: seen once, a few or many times, or a class if the clone is expanded.

TRBV5-5,.,.,TRBJ2-3,TGTGCCAGCAGCCCAATTCTAAGCGGGCCTAGCACAGATACGCAGTATTTT,CASSPILSGPSTDTQYF
TRBV6-2/TRBV6-3,.,.,TRBJ2-5,TGTGCCAGCAGCACAACAGGGGTCGGGGGCCAAGAGACCCAGTACTTC,CASSTTGVGGQETQYF
TRBV25-1,.,TRBD1,TRBJ1-1,TGTGCCAGCAGGGAAGCAAGGACAGGGGACACTGAAGCTTTCTTT,CASREARTGDTEAFF
TRBV19,.,TRBD1,TRBJ1-2,TGTGCCAGTAGTATAATTGGACAGGGGGCTTACGGCTACACCTTC,CASSIIGQGAYGYTF
TRBV4-1,.,.,TRBJ1-2,TGCGCCAGCAGCCAAGGCTCAGGGGCGGCGTATGGCTACACCTTC,CASSQGSGAAYGYTF
TRBV19,once,TRBD2,TRBJ2-1,TGTGCCAGTAGTCTCCGCACTAGCGGGAGTCCCAATGAGCAGTTCTTC,CASSLRTSGSPNEQFF
TRBV7-9,few,TRBD1,TRBJ1-1,TGTGCCAGCAGCCCGGGACAGGGTATCACTGAAGCTTTCTTT,CASSPGQGITEAFF
TRBV6-1,.,TRBD1,TRBJ2-5,TGTGCCAGCAGTGTAAGGACAGGGGGGTTCGGAGAGACCCAGTACTTC,CASSVRTGGFGETQYF
TRBV29-1,.,TRBD2,TRBJ2-7,TGCAGCGTTTCGACTAGCGGAGCCTACGAGCAGTACTTC,CSVSTSGAYEQYF
TRBV7-6,.,.,TRBJ1-6,TGTGCCAGCAGCTTAGAAGCAGGGAATAATTCACCCCTCCACTTT,CASSLEAGNNSPLHF
TRBV15,.,TRBD1,TRBJ1-6,TGTGCCACCAGCAGAGATTATGGGACAGGGGGTTCACCCCTCCACTTT,CATSRDYGTGGSPLHF
TRBV19,.,.,TRBJ2-3,TGTGCCAGTAGCCAAATGAACAGGGCCGCAGATACGCAGTATTTT,CASSQMNRAADTQYF
TRBV7-9,.,TRBD1,TRBJ1-1,TGTGCCAGCAGCTTAGGGGACAGGGGCACTGAAGCTTTCTTT,CASSLGDRGTEAFF
TRBV24-1,.,TRBD2,TRBJ2-2,TGTGCCACCAGTGACGGACTAGCGGAGATAAACACCGGGGAGCTGTTTTTT,CATSDGLAEINTGELFF
TRBV3-1/TRBV3-2,.,.,TRBJ1-3,TGTGCCAGCAGCCAAGGCCGGTTCTCTGGAAACACCATATATTTT,CASSQGRFSGNTIYF
TRBV5-1,few,TRBD1,TRBJ1-1,TGCGCCAGCAGCTGGACCGGGACAGGGACTGAAGCTTTCTTT,CASSWTGTGTEAFF
TRBV10-3,.,TRBD1,TRBJ2-1,TGTGCCATCAGTGGACAGGGGGCGCCGAATGAGCAGTTCTTC,CAISGQGAPNEQFF
TRBV28,.,TRBD1,TRBJ1-4,TGTGCCAGCAGTGAGACCGGGACAGGGAATGAAAAACTGTTTTTT,CASSETGTGNEKLFF
TRBV7-6,.,.,TRBJ2-5,TGTGCCAGCAGCTTACAGGGGGAGGAAGAGACCCAGTACTTC,CASSLQGEEETQYF
TRBV18,.,.,TRBJ2-7,TGTGCCAGCTCACCGAGCCCAGGGGTTACCTACGAGCAGTACTTC,CASSPSPGVTYEQYF
TRBV7-9,few,.,TRBJ1-1,TGTGCCAGCAGCGCCTGGCTTGGGGGCGGAAACACTGAAGCTTTCTTT,CASSAWLGGGNTEAFF
TRBV6-6,.,.,TRBJ2-7,TGTGCCAGCAGTTACTCGCAGGACAGTCTGGGCTACGAGCAGTACTTC,CASSYSQDSLGYEQYF
TRBV27,.,TRBD2,TRBJ2-7,TGTGCCAGCAGACCTTTATTCGTTAGCGGGATCTCCTACGAGCAGTACTTC,CASRPLFVSGISYEQYF
TRBV24-1,few,TRBD1,TRBJ2-2,TGTGCCACCAGTGAGGGGACAGACACCGGGGAGCTGTTTTTT,CATSEGTDTGELFF
TRBV9,.,TRBD2,TRBJ2-3,TGTGCCAGCAGCGAAAGCCTCCTAGCGGGAGACACAGATACGCAGTATTTT,CASSESLLAGDTDTQYF
TRBV18,once,TRBD1,TRBJ1-2,TGTGCCAGCTCACCTTGGACAGGGCCGCTTGGCTATGGCTACACCTTC,CASSPWTGPLGYGYTF
TRBV6-5,.,.,TRBJ1-3,TGTGCCAGCTATGGGGGGGGGATAAACACCATATATTTT,CASYGGGINTIYF
TRBV5-1,.,TRBD1,TRBJ2-2,TGCGCCAGCAGCTGGGGACAGGGGGACACCGGGGAGCTGTTTTTT,CASSWGQGDTGELFF
TRBV20-1,.,.,TRBJ1-1,TGCAGTGCTAGTCCTGGGGGCTCGGAAGCTTTCTTT,CSASPGGSEAFF
TRBV21-1,.,.,TRBJ2-6,TGTGCCAGCAACACTAGCTGGGACAGGCCGTCGCGGGGGGCCAACGTCCTGACTTTC,CASNTSWDRPSRGANVLTF
TRBV30,.,.,TRBJ2-3,TGTGCCTCCCCGGGGGTAAACACAGATACGCAGTATTTT,CASPGVNTDTQYF
TRBV5-1,.,TRBD1,TRBJ1-1,TGCGCCAGCAGCCCAGGGACAGGGATCGCTGAAGCTTTCTTT,CASSPGTGIAEAFF
TRBV21-1,.,.,TRBJ1-4,TGTGCCAGCAGCACGCTCAGGGGTGGGGATGAAAAACTGTTTTTT,CASSTLRGGDEKLFF
TRBV10-1,.,TRBD2,TRBJ2-5,TGCGCCAGCAGTGAGTCGGGGAGGGGTGATGAAGAGACCCAGTACTTC,CASSESGRGDEETQYF
TRBV6-5,few,TRBD1,TRBJ1-2,TGTGCCAGCAACCGGGACAGGAACGACTATGGCTACACCTTC,CASNRDRNDYGYTF
TRBV15,many,TRBD1,TRBJ1-1,TGTGCCACCAGCAGAGATCGGGACAGGGGGTCAAGTGAAGCTTTCTTT,CATSRDRDRGSSEAFF
TRBV10-3,.,.,TRBJ2-7,TGTGCCATCAGAGGTAGGGGGACGTACGAGCAGTACTTC,CAIRGRGTYEQYF
TRBV5-6,.,.,TRBJ2-4,TGTGCCAGCAGCTACCACCCGACAGCAGAACACCTAGCCAAAAACATTCAGTACTTC,CASSYHPTAEHLAKNIQYF
TRBV2,.,TRBD1,TRBJ1-1,TGTGCCAGCAGACCAGGGGGAGTAAGACGGACTGAAGCTTTCTTT,CASRPGGVRRTEAFF
TRBV28,.,.,TRBJ1-5,TGTGCCAGCAGTTCAGGTCCCAATCAGCCCCAGCATTTT,CASSSGPNQPQHF
TRBV7-7,.,.,TRBJ1-1,TGTGCTAGCAGCCCGGCTAACGGGGATGGAGCTTTCTTT,CASSPANGDGAFF
TRBV19,.,TRBD2,TRBJ2-7,TGTGCCAGTAGTACAACCGGACTAGCGGGAGGGCCTTCCTACGAGCAGTACTTC,CASSTTGLAGGPSYEQYF
TRBV6-2/TRBV6-3,once,.,TRBJ2-1,.,CASSTSGLAGVIDEQFF
TRBV6-5,once,.,TRBJ2-1,TGTGCCAGCCACCTGAGTAGCTCCTACAATGAGCAGTTCTTC,CASHLSSSYNEQFF
TRBV19,.,TRBD1,TRBJ1-3,TGTGCCAGTAGTTACGGGACAGGTGATGACTCTGGAAACACCATATATTTT,CASSYGTGDDSGNTIYF
TRBV19,.,.,TRBJ2-2,TGTGCCAGTAGTACAATAGACAGGGGAGGGACCGGGGAGCTGTTTTTT,CASSTIDRGGTGELFF